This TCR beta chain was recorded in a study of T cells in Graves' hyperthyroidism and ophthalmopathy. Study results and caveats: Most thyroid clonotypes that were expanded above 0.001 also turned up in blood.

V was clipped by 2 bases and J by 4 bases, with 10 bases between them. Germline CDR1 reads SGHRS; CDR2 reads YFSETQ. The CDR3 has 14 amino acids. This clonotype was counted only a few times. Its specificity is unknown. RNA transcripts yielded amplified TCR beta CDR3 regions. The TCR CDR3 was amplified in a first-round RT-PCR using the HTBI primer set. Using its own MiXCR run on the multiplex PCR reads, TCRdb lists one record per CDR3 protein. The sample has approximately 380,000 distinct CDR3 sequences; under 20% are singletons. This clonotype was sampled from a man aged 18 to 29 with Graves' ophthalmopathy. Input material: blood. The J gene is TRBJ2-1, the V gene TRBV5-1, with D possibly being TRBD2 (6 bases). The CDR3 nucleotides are TGCGCCAGCAGCTTAGGACGGGGGTACAATGAGCAGTTCTTC. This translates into CASSLGRGYNEQFF.